This T cell receptor beta chain comes out of a study of cytomegalovirus exposure and HLA in healthy donors (dated by TCRdb to about 2017). For the wider study: According to an earlier analysis of 587 of the donors, about 170 million T cells yielded roughly 110 million unique TCR beta sequences and approximately 300 Gb of sequence data. A later genetic analysis used genome-wide SNP genotypes for about 55% of the 666 donors, treating that subset as a discovery cohort. The number of donors typed differed by locus, with about 629-640 for A, B, C, DRB1 and DQB1, 522 for DQA1, approximately 570 for DPA1, and under 490 for DPB1. Every repertoire in the discovery cohort had been generated on one and the same sequencing platform. Roughly 5 DR-DQ haplotypes were handled as single units for association and clustering because linkage in the cohort was strong. Roughly 310 gigabases of sequencing data and roughly 90 million unique TCR sequences were included in an early release covering roughly 600 HLA-typed donors. The genetic ancestry cluster associated with self-reported Caucasian donors included 81% of the 398 genotyped donors. To predict cytomegalovirus infection status, the study brought together high-throughput TCR immunosequencing, statistical association of individual TCRs with disease status, and machine learning. To study patterns of TCR occurrence, a later analysis re-analyzed previously published TCR beta repertoires from hundreds of donors and added high-resolution HLA genotyping. To decide whether each TCR beta V gene segment behaved as functional or pseudogenic, an earlier analysis of over 500 of the donors relied on high-throughput TCR beta sequencing. The study aimed to test whether cataloging public T cell receptors could reveal signatures of past pathogen exposure. Across about 370 genotyped donors of the cohort, an average of roughly 200,000 unique TCR beta nucleotide sequences per donor were sequenced, and approximately 19% of those sequences were non-productive. Class I and class II HLA loci were covered by the typing at four-digit resolution. In addition to the first cohort of 650 to 800 subjects, a separate validation cohort of 130 or so different subjects was used. The T cell repertoires of 666 subjects were profiled by immunosequencing and related to cytomegalovirus serostatus. Donor age, sex, ethnicity and CMV serostatus were compiled alongside the repertoire data. In the later analysis, no new phenotypic data were used to find candidate immune exposures; instead, reliance was placed on TCR beta sequences and their occurrence across donors.

What the study reported, not specific to this receptor: The classifier was reported to diagnose cytomegalovirus status with high specificity and sensitivity in both the original cohort and the validation cohort. A further reported finding was that TCR beta sequences accurately predicted the HLA-A and HLA-B alleles for most subjects in the first cohort. In a later analysis, the rate of TCR association differed among HLA loci, with DRB1 alleles having the most associated TCRs and HLA-C alleles having the fewest. When HLA alleles, especially DR and DQ, strongly co-occurred, attributing TCR associations to individual alleles was difficult. Three of the identified cytomegalovirus-associated TCR beta chains were confirmed in vitro to be specific for cytomegalovirus antigens. A group of highly shared sequence variants was considered likely to be a technical artifact of the sequencing pipeline. An association between a missense DCLRE1C variant and V-gene and J-gene trimming of TCR beta chains was found in a later genetic analysis and replicated in an independent cohort. A later analysis associated 16,951 TCR beta sequences with specific HLA alleles at a false discovery rate of 0.05. The authors suggested that the approach could potentially be extended to other disease states and immunological phenotypes. A total of 164 TCR beta chains were listed by the study as associated with cytomegalovirus. Broadly in line with IMGT annotations, most TCR beta V segments showed up in productive rearrangements about 87% or about 30% of the time in an earlier analysis of several hundred of the donors. Most CMV-associated TCR beta chains appeared to be HLA-restricted in a later analysis, and the HLA associations seemed to be driven largely by CMV exposure. A later genetic analysis reported fewer N-insertions in productive TCRs among donors in an Asian-associated ancestry cluster than the roughly 620-donor mean. Most TCR sequences were observed very rarely across donors, whereas some public TCRs were present in many individuals. Because counts were too low, approximately 15 rarely observed V segments, including chromosome 9 orphons, were excluded from the earlier analysis of around 590 of the donors. The 87-base-pair reads could not distinguish some IMGT-functional V segments, including TRBV6-2 and TRBV6-3, so those segments were excluded. In this cohort, only TCR beta chains were sequenced, and detectable features were limited by the absence of alpha or paired-chain data. Because HLA typing was unavailable for some donors at each locus, only the typed subset was used in association tests. Linkage disequilibrium might explain the correlated functional status among segregating V segments, but an unknown experimental factor could not be excluded. The presence/absence analyses assumed that sequencing depth was roughly uniform across donors, and that assumption may not be true. In a later analysis, HLA-associated TCR beta chains showed more clonal expansion and lower generation probabilities than non-associated chains that were equally common. Several of the top co-occurrence clusters appeared to be linked to parvovirus B19, influenza, CMV and Epstein-Barr virus, according to a later analysis. CMV serostatus was the only immune exposure information available for the cohort.

In total, 500 to 700 healthy bone marrow donors made up the cohort. All cohort members were sampled while nominally healthy, although unrecorded immune exposures were likely present. The donor was CMV seronegative and was included in the group of 352 seronegative cohort members. A peripheral blood sample was provided by each donor, and peripheral blood mononuclear cells were used for TCR beta sequencing. Genomic DNA was extracted from the blood cell samples with the Qiagen DNeasy Blood Extraction Kit. Concerning this clone itself: The antigen it binds to is not known. It has no much larger one-base neighbor in the sample; base qualities were not kept.

According to the germline V gene, CDR1 reads MGHDK and CDR2 reads SYGVNS. The CDR3 numbers 14 residues from cysteine through phenylalanine. The CDR3 DNA has 42 bases and is translated from base 1. A distance of 10 bases separates the germline ends of V and J, which lose 1 base and 4 bases respectively. Receptor amplification or capture employed the immunoSEQ multiplex PCR assay. For the multiplex PCR, a mixture combining 60 forward primers for TCR Vbeta segments and 13 reverse primers for TCR Jbeta segments was used. The CDR3 region of rearranged TCR beta genes was amplified from genomic DNA by a multiplex PCR assay. The Illumina HiSeq System was used to sequence the amplified TCR beta libraries as 87-base-pair reads. On the authors' methods: A later analysis tallied some 79 million unique TCR beta chains across the 666 repertoires, and about 12 million of those chains were shared by two or more donors. Raw reads were error-corrected and collapsed into unique sequences by a nearest-neighbor algorithm in which closely related sequences were merged to remove PCR and sequencing errors. CDR3 sequences were aligned to IMGT reference sequences to assign V, D and J gene segments. For a sequence to be retained, a match of at least six nucleotides was required to both a V gene segment and a J gene segment. Rearrangements were called productive when the CDR3 lacked stop codons and stayed in frame with V and J; all others were non-productive. Following IMGT convention, CDR3 was defined as the stretch from the second conserved V-encoded cysteine up to the conserved J-encoded phenylalanine. Sequences without an unambiguous match to a single V gene segment were excluded from the earlier analysis of approximately 600 of the donors. An earlier analysis of several hundred of the donors called V segments functional above 56.7% productive rearrangements and segregating when the between-donor standard deviation exceeded 5%. A statistical classification framework was developed to diagnose cytomegalovirus status using the catalog of TCR beta chain sequences. A later analysis assigned V and J genes by comparing TCR nucleotide sequences with IMGT/GENE-DB human TR gene sequences. A later analysis assigned CDR3 sequences and most-parsimonious VDJ recombination scenarios with the TCRdist pipeline. In a later analysis, every TCR beta chain was defined by the combination of its CDR3 amino acid sequence and its V-gene family, and reads without a unique V-gene family were dropped. A later analysis removed 550 to 650 highly shared, low-generation-probability nucleotide sequences to deal with suspected cross-contamination and a sequencing artifact. In a later analysis, a clonal expansion index for each public chain was calculated from normalized within-repertoire ranks of inferred template counts. A later analysis computed generation probabilities with a VDJ recombination model fitted to out-of-frame rearrangements, and checked the results against IGoR. Hypergeometric tests were used in a later analysis to score TCR-TCR, TCR-HLA and TCR-CMV co-occurrence, with a repertoire-size bias correction applied to the TCR pairs. A later analysis estimated false discovery rates by permuting HLA or CMV assignments 20 times. In a later analysis, co-occurring TCRs were grouped using DBSCAN, with TCRdist sequence similarity added in when clustering inside HLA-allele-positive subsets. Repertoires with fewer than 30,000 or more than 120,000 public chains, plus five repertoires with anomalous nucleotide sharing, were excluded from co-occurrence clustering. Drawn from immuneACCESS, this table holds only the in-frame rearrangements with V and J called that TCRdb kept. Clones are partly lost; checked studies trace under half to an unresolved V gene and leave the rest unexplained. The DNA gave D and trimming, while V, J and clone size come from that table. This sample holds 200,000 to 250,000 clones; roughly four fifths were observed only once. The ten top clones hold 2.5% to 3% of the sample.

Specimen: PBMCs. The rearranged chain carries TRBV25-1 and TRBJ1-2; the D region possibly corresponds to TRBD1 (5 bases align). The clonotype was recovered from a middle-aged woman in good health and CMV-seronegative. The nucleotide sequence is given as TGTGCCAGCAGTGAATTCGGGGGGGTCTATGGCTACACCTTC. It is translated as CASSEFGGVYGYTF.